In its sample, the clone carrying this T cell receptor beta chain was seen many times. Its antigen is as yet unknown. The record originates from a study of T cells in Graves' hyperthyroidism and ophthalmopathy. Study outcomes and limitations: Most clonotypes that expanded in the thyroid above 0.001 also showed up in blood.

From germline, CDR1 is KGHDR and CDR2 SFDVKD. CDR3 length: 18 residues. Trimming shortened V by 3 bases and J by 4 bases, and 21 bases separated the two germline ends. Amplified regions were TCR beta CDR3 sequences from RNA transcripts. HTBI primers were the set used in a first-round RT-PCR of the TCR CDR3. Via MiXCR, TCRdb re-called the multiplex PCR reads, giving one row per CDR3 protein. The table records hundreds of thousands of distinct CDR3 sequences, over 15% of them present only once. The sample comprised blood. The rearrangement joins TRBV24-1 to TRBJ2-1; tentatively, D is TRBD1 or TRBD2 (6 bases each). The sequence was collected from a woman under 30 with Graves' hyperthyroidism. In DNA, the CDR3 is TGTGCCACCAGTGATCCCCTCCGGGCCGGGGGCCGTTACAATGAGCAGTTCTTC. Its translation is CATSDPLRAGGRYNEQFF.